This TCR beta chain was found in a study of shared clonotypes between healthy human individuals. Libraries were prepared by immunoSEQ multiplex PCR; TCRdb keeps only in-frame clonotypes and omits some of them. In the table there are some 2.1 million clones, over 85% of which are singletons. This TCR derives from a young man in good health. The sample taken for sequencing was naive CD4+ T cells sorted from blood. Indicated subset: CD45RA+ positively selected.

CDR3 nucleotide sequence: TGTGCCAGCAGCGTAGCTGGGGTAGCGGGAGGCGAGCAGTACTTC. Encoded protein: CASSVAGVAGGEQYF. The rearrangement joins TRBV9 to TRBJ2-7; 10 nucleotides match TRBD2. J lost 6 bases, V lost 0 bases, and 6 bases had no gene match. The CDR3 sequence is 15 residues long. Germline CDR1 is SGDLS and CDR2 is YYNGEE.